This TCR beta chain was identified in a study of Ad26.COV2.S vaccination and SARS-CoV-2 variants. Study-level findings and limits: Higher spike-specific TCR breadth was found in vaccine recipients than in placebo recipients. Vaccinees and placebo recipients showed similar non-spike TCR breadth. Reported post-vaccination CD8+ and CD4+ T cell responses to spike showed substantial breadth.

As to treatment: around 19 received Ad26.COV2.S at low or high dose, single or two shots; about five received placebo; per-sample allocation not given. The samples date from day 63 after the first vaccine or placebo injection. Based in Boston, the donor was an adult of 18-55 years. The data were produced by immunoSEQ multiplex PCR, yet TCRdb's version contains in-frame clones alone and is incomplete. The table records hundreds of thousands of clones, 75% to 90% of them present only once. This clone has just one count. Its cognate antigen is unknown. Between the trimmed V and J ends, which lost 5 bases and 0 bases, there was a span of 13 bases. Germline CDR1 and CDR2: SGHNT and YENEEA. The CDR3 totals 16 residues.

This clonotype was obtained from a person aged 18-65 years who received the Ad26.COV2.S COVID-19 vaccine or a placebo. The sequencing here drew on peripheral blood, taken in a trial of Ad26.COV2.S vaccine versus placebo. The chain has TRBV11-3 and TRBJ2-2, with a possible D match to TRBD2 (5 bases). The CDR3 region has the DNA TGTGCCAGCAGCCTGCAGTCTAGCCCGAACACCGGGGAGCTGTTTTTT. Protein: CASSLQSSPNTGELFF.